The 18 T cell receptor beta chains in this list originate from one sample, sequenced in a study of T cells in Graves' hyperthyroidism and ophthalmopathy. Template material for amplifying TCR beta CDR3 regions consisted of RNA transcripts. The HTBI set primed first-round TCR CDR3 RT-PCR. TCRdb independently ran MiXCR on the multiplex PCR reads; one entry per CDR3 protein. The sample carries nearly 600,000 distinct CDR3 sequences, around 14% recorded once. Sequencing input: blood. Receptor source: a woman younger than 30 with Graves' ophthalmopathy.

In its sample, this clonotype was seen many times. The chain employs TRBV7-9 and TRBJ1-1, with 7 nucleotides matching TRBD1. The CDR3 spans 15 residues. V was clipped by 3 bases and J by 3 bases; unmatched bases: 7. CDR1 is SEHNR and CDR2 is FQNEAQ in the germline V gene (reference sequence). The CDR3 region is CASSLGGQRYTEAFF. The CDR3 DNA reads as TGTGCCAGCAGCTTGGGGGGACAGCGGTACACTGAAGCTTTCTTT.

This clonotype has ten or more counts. CDR3 amino acids: CASSGTSYGYTF. Here the CDR3 DNA reads TGTGCCAGCAGTGGGACCTCTTATGGCTACACCTTC. The J gene is TRBJ1-2, the V gene TRBV12-3 or TRBV12-4; the D gene is possibly TRBD1 (5 bases). The CDR3 runs 12 residues. Trimming shortened V by 5 bases and J by 5 bases, and 9 bases separated the two germline ends.

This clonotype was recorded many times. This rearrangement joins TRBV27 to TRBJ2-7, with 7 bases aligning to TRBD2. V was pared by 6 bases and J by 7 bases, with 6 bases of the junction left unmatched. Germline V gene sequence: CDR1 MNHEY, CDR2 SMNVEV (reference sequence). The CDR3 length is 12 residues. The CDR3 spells CASRWIGGEQYF. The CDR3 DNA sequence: TGTGCCAGCAGATGGATCGGGGGGGAGCAGTACTTC.

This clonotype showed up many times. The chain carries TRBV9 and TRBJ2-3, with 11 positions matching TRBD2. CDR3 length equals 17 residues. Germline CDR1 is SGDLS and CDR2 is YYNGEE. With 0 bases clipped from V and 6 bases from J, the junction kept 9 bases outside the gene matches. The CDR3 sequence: CASSVGTLAGGSDTQYF. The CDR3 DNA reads TGTGCCAGCAGCGTAGGAACCCTAGCGGGAGGATCGGATACGCAGTATTTT.

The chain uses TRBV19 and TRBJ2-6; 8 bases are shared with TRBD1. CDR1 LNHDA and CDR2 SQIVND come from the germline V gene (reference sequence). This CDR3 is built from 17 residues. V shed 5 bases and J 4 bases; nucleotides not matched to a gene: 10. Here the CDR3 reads CASSLQGALNGANVLTF. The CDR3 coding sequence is TGTGCCAGTAGTTTGCAGGGGGCTTTGAACGGGGCCAACGTCCTGACTTTC.

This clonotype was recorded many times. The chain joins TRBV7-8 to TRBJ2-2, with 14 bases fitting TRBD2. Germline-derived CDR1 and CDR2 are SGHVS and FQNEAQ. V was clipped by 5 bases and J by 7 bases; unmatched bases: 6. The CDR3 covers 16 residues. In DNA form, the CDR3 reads TGTGCCAGCAGCGGGACTAGCGGGAGCCGACACGGGGAGCTGTTTTTT. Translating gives CASSGTSGSRHGELFF.

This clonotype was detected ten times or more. CDR3 protein: CASTTGRQLNEQFF. DNA of the CDR3: TGTGCCAGCACCACAGGTCGGCAGCTCAATGAGCAGTTCTTC. The rearrangement joins TRBV28 to TRBJ2-1; D is possibly TRBD1 (5 bases). Trimming removed 7 bases from V and 6 bases from J, with 16 bases in between. CDR3 length equals 14 residues. Per the germline V gene, CDR1 is MDHEN and CDR2 is SYDVKM. The full variable domain, in which reference TRBV28 and TRBJ2-1 provide the parts outside the CDR3, is DVKVTQSSRYLVKRTGEKVFLECVQDMDHENMFWYRQDPGLGLRLIYFSYDVKMKEKGDIPEGYSVSREKKERFSLILESASTNQTSMYLCASTTGRQLNEQFFGPGTRLTVL.

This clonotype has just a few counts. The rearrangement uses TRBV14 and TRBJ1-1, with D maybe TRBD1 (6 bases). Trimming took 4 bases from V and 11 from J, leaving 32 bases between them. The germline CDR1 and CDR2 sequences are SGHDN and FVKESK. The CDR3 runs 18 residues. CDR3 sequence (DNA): TGTGCCAGCAGCCCGATTTCACTTTTTACCACCCTAGGCCAGGGGGCTTTCTTT. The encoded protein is CASSPISLFTTLGQGAFF.

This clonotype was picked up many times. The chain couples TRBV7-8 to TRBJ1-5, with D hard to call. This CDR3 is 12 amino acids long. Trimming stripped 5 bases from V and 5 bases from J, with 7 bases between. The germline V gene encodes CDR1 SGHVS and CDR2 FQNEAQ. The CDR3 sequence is CASSPEHQPQHF. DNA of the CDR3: TGTGCCAGCAGCCCAGAGCATCAGCCCCAGCATTTT.

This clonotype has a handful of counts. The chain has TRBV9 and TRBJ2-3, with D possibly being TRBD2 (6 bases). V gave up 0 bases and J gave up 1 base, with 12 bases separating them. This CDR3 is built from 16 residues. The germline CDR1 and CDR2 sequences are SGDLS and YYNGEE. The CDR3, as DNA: TGTGCCAGCAGCGTAGGGGCGGGATCGGGCACAGATACGCAGTATTTT. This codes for CASSVGAGSGTDTQYF.

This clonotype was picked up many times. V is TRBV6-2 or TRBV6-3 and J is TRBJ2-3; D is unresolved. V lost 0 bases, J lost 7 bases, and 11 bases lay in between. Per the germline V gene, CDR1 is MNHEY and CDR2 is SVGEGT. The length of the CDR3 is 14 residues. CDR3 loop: CASSYSDSRNTQYF. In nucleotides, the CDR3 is TGTGCCAGCAGTTACTCTGATAGCCGAAATACGCAGTATTTT.

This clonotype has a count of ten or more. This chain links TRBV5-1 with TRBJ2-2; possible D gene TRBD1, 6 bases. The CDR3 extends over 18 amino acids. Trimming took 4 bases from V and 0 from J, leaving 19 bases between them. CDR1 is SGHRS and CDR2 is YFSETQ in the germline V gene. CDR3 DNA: TGCGCCAGCAGCCTGGATGGCAGACAGGACACGAACACCGGGGAGCTGTTTTTT. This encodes CASSLDGRQDTNTGELFF. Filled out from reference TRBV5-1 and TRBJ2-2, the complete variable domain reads KAGVTQTPRYLIKTRGQQVTLSCSPISGHRSVSWYQQTPGQGLQFLFEYFSETQRNKGNFPGRFSGRQFSNSRSEMNVSTLELGDSALYLCASSLDGRQDTNTGELFFGEGSRLTVL.

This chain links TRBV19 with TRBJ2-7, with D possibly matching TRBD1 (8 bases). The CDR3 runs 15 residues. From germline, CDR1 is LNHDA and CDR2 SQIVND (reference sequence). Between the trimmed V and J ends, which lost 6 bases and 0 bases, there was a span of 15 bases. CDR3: CASSPGGQASYEQYF. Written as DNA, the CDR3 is TGTGCCAGTAGCCCGGGGGGACAGGCCTCCTACGAGCAGTACTTC.

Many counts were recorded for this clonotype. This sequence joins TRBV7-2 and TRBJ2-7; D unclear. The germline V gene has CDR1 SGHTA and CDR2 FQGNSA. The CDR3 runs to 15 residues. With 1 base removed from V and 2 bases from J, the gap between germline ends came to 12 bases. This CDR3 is CASSLVSEQPYEQYF. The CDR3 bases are TGTGCCAGCAGCTTAGTTTCTGAGCAGCCCTACGAGCAGTACTTC.

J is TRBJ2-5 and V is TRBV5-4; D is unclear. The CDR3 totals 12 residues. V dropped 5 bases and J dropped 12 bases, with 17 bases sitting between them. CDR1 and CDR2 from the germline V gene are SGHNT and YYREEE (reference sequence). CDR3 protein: CASSSILAVKYF. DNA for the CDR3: TGTGCCAGCAGTTCCATCCTCGCGGTTAAGTACTTC.

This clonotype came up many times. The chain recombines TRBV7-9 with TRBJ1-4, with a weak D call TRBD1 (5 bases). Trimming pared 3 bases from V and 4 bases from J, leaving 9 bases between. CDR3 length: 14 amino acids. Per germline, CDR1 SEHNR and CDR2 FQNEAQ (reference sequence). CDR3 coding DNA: TGTGCCAGCAGCTTCGGGCAGGGTAATGAAAAACTGTTTTTT. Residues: CASSFGQGNEKLFF.

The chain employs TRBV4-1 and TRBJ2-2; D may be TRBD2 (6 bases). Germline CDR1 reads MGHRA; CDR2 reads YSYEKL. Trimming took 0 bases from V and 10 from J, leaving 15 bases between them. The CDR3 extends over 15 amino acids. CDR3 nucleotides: TGCGCCAGCAGCCAAGATGGGAGGAGAGAGGAGGAGCTGTTTTTT. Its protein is CASSQDGRREEELFF.

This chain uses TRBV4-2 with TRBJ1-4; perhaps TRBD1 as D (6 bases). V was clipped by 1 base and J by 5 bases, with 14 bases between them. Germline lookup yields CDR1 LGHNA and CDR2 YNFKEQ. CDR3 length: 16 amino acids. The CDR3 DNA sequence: TGTGCCAGCAGCCAAGCAGGGGAGGCAGGGAATGAAAAACTGTTTTTT. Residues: CASSQAGEAGNEKLFF.